The source of this TCR beta chain is a study of blood T cell repertoires in COVID-19. Per the original data handling: The assay estimated nucleated cells by amplifying reference gene primers. Clones were sequenced by immunoSEQ multiplex PCR, and TCRdb holds only the in-frame ones, with some missing. Clone size and the V and J calls come from that table; the DNA yielded D and trimming. The profile shows around 67,000 clones, around 88% of them singletons. Per the germline V gene, CDR1 is SGHTA and CDR2 is FQGNSA. The V and J ends lost 7 bases and 1 base respectively, with 13 bases between them. CDR3 size: 15 residues.

This chain links TRBV7-2 with TRBJ2-2; D unresolved. This receptor was taken from an elderly woman with acute or convalescent COVID-19. The source material was peripheral blood. The CDR3 nucleotides are TGTGCCAGCACCTCCCTGAGGTGGAACACCGGGGAGCTGTTTTTT. Protein: CASTSLRWNTGELFF.